Following are 20 T cell receptor beta chains from one sample sequenced in a study of shared clonotypes between healthy human individuals. CD45RO-negative, CCR7-positively selected cells formed the naive CD8 fraction, excluding terminally differentiated effector memory CD45RA+ cells. The data were produced by immunoSEQ multiplex PCR, yet TCRdb's version contains in-frame clones alone and is incomplete. The sample carries some 2 million clones, about 95% recorded once. Input material: naive CD8+ T cells sorted from blood. The source is a man between 18 and 29 years old in good health.

The chain joins TRBV7-9 to TRBJ2-7; 10 bases map to TRBD2. Germline values: CDR1 SEHNR, CDR2 FQNEAQ (reference sequence). The CDR3 spans 16 residues. V lost 4 bases, J lost 3 bases, and 9 bases stayed unmatched. DNA of the CDR3: TGTGCCAGCAGCTCATACGGGGCTAGCGGGGGCTACGAGCAGTACTTC. Residues: CASSSYGASGGYEQYF.

The genes are TRBV5-1 and TRBJ1-1; 9 nucleotides line up with TRBD1. This CDR3 comprises 14 residues. Trimming removed 7 bases from V and 1 base from J; junction bases left unmatched: 5. The germline V gene encodes CDR1 SGHRS and CDR2 YFSETQ. CDR3: CASVTGGENTEAFF. The DNA of the CDR3 is TGCGCCAGCGTTACAGGGGGCGAGAACACTGAAGCTTTCTTT.

This sequence joins TRBV5-4 and TRBJ1-2; 7 bases are shared with TRBD1. The CDR3 has 15 amino acids. CDR1 SGHNT and CDR2 YYREEE come from the germline V gene (reference sequence). Germline trimming cut 3 bases from V and 8 bases from J; bases unmatched to any gene: 13. CDR3 residues: CASSSIPGQIDGYTF. The CDR3 region has the DNA TGTGCCAGCAGCTCCATTCCGGGACAGATTGACGGCTACACCTTC.

This chain uses TRBV9 with TRBJ2-7; TRBD1 might be the D (6 bases). The V gene lost 3 bases and the J gene lost 1 base, with 14 bases spanning the gap. Germline V gene data show CDR1 as SGDLS and CDR2 as YYNGEE. The CDR3 has 15 residues. The chain's CDR3 is CASSAGTTPSYEQYF. Here the CDR3 DNA reads TGTGCCAGCAGCGCCGGGACAACTCCTTCCTACGAGCAGTACTTC.

As concerns this clone: The identical CDR3 is also encoded by other nucleotide sequences in the sample. The chain carries TRBV6-5 and TRBJ1-2; 7 nucleotides align to TRBD1. The ends lost 0 bases at V and 4 bases at J; junction bases unmatched: 5. The CDR3 has 15 residues. Germline CDR1 and CDR2: MNHEY and SVGAGI. DNA for the CDR3: TGTGCCAGCAGTTACTCGGAGGGGGCGGGCTATGGCTACACCTTC. It codes for CASSYSEGAGYGYTF.

Note on this clone: Other nucleotide sequences from this sample produce the same CDR3. The chain uses TRBV11-2 and TRBJ2-5, with D uncertain. Looked up from germline, CDR1 is SGHAT and CDR2 is FQNNGV. CDR3 length: 13 amino acids. V lost 0 bases and J lost 4, with 6 bases in between. The CDR3 sequence is CASSLEVGETQYF. The CDR3 DNA follows: TGTGCCAGCAGCTTAGAGGTGGGAGAGACCCAGTACTTC.

This chain links TRBV10-3 with TRBJ2-1; D not certain. This CDR3 has 17 residues. Germline loops: CDR1 ENHRY, CDR2 SYGVKD. V dropped 6 bases and J dropped 0 bases, with 18 bases sitting between them. The CDR3 loop reads CAIRTYPTGSSYNEQFF. CDR3 nucleotide sequence: TGTGCCATCAGGACTTATCCGACCGGAAGCTCCTACAATGAGCAGTTCTTC.

V and J are TRBV27 and TRBJ2-7; 9 nucleotides match TRBD1. V dropped 6 bases and J dropped 3; count of bases not matched to a gene: 12. CDR1 MNHEY and CDR2 SMNVEV come from the germline V gene (reference sequence). CDR3 length equals 16 residues. The DNA for the CDR3 is TGTGCCAGCAGGCCGCTACAGGGGGCGAACTACTACGAGCAGTACTTC. It codes for CASRPLQGANYYEQYF.

The DNA of the CDR3 is TGCGCCAGCAGCTTGGCTGGGGGCCTCACTCCCCCCTACGAGCAGTACTTC. It specifies CASSLAGGLTPPYEQYF. J is TRBJ2-7 and V is TRBV5-1; perhaps TRBD1 as D (6 bases). The germline V gene encodes CDR1 SGHRS and CDR2 YFSETQ. Trimming removed 0 bases at V and 2 bases at J, with 18 bases between. This CDR3 comprises 17 residues.

This clone was counted a single time. This rearrangement joins TRBV4-3 to TRBJ2-3; 9 bases map to TRBD2. The CDR3 spans 15 residues. Unmatched junction bases numbered 3, after V lost 4 bases and J lost 1 base. Germline-derived CDR1 and CDR2 are LGHNA and YSLEER. The CDR3 DNA follows: TGCGCCAGCAGCCCGGGACTAGCCGGCACAGATACGCAGTATTTT. Translation gives CASSPGLAGTDTQYF.

This chain connects TRBV5-4 to TRBJ1-2; D is uncertain. From germline, CDR1 is SGHNT and CDR2 YYREEE (reference sequence). Trimming removed 0 bases from V and 0 bases from J, with 9 bases in between. The CDR3 has 15 residues. The chain's CDR3 is CASSLALDPNYGYTF. Here the CDR3 DNA reads TGTGCCAGCAGCTTGGCCCTAGACCCTAACTATGGCTACACCTTC.

As concerns this clone: The sample carries other DNA sequences with the same CDR3. J is TRBJ1-5 and V is TRBV28; 7 positions agree with TRBD1. Trimming took 6 bases from V and 9 from J; bases not matched to a gene: 2. This CDR3 is built from 11 residues. CDR1 is MDHEN and CDR2 is SYDVKM in the germline V gene. The CDR3 reads CASRQGGPQHF. CDR3 nucleotides: TGTGCCAGCAGGCAGGGGGGGCCCCAGCATTTT.

The rearrangement uses TRBV7-2 and TRBJ2-5, with D maybe TRBD2 (5 bases). The V gene lost 0 bases and the J gene lost 5 bases, with 16 bases spanning the gap. The CDR3 runs 16 residues. In germline, CDR1 is SGHTA, CDR2 FQGNSA. The CDR3 here is CASSLAWTDSLETQYF. DNA for the CDR3: TGTGCCAGCAGCTTAGCGTGGACTGATTCCTTGGAGACCCAGTACTTC. The complete variable domain, with remaining parts taken from reference TRBV7-2 and TRBJ2-5, reads GAGVSQSPSNKVTEKGKDVELRCDPISGHTALYWYRQSLGQGLEFLIYFQGNSAPDKSGLPSDRFSAERTGGSVSTLTIQRTQQEDSAVYLCASSLAWTDSLETQYFGPGTRLLVL.

The chain joins TRBV27 to TRBJ1-1; the match to TRBD1 covers 8 bases. The CDR3 length is 13 residues. Germline V gene lookup returns CDR1 MNHEY and CDR2 SMNVEV (reference sequence). The J segment lost 1 base and the V segment lost 7 bases, leaving 2 bases of the junction unmatched. This chain's CDR3 is CASKGQENTEAFF. The CDR3 DNA follows: TGTGCCAGCAAGGGACAGGAGAACACTGAAGCTTTCTTT.

This chain links TRBV25-1 with TRBJ2-1, with 11 nucleotides matching TRBD2. Trimming removed 5 bases from V and 4 bases from J; junction bases left unmatched: 4. The CDR3 spans 15 residues. Per the germline V gene, CDR1 is MGHDK and CDR2 is SYGVNS. The CDR3 spells CASSPLAGGYNEQFF. The CDR3 DNA is TGTGCCAGCAGTCCTCTAGCGGGAGGTTACAATGAGCAGTTCTTC.

The V gene is TRBV5-1, the J gene TRBJ2-7; 7 bases line up with TRBD2. The ends lost 3 bases at V and 0 bases at J; junction bases unmatched: 3. The germline CDR1 and CDR2 sequences are SGHRS and YFSETQ. CDR3 size: 14 residues. CDR3 residues: CASSYSSGSYEQYF. CDR3 bases: TGCGCCAGCAGCTACTCTAGCGGCTCCTACGAGCAGTACTTC. Using reference TRBV5-1 and TRBJ2-7 for the parts outside the CDR3, the full variable domain is KAGVTQTPRYLIKTRGQQVTLSCSPISGHRSVSWYQQTPGQGLQFLFEYFSETQRNKGNFPGRFSGRQFSNSRSEMNVSTLELGDSALYLCASSYSSGSYEQYFGPGTRLTVT.

This chain links TRBV5-1 with TRBJ2-1; 10 bases line up with TRBD2. This CDR3 region has 17 residues. Germline assignment: CDR1 SGHRS and CDR2 YFSETQ. Germline trimming cut 0 bases from V and 4 bases from J; bases unmatched to any gene: 7. In DNA form, the CDR3 reads TGCGCCAGCAGCTTGGCTAGCGGGGGAAAATTTTACAATGAGCAGTTCTTC. As protein: CASSLASGGKFYNEQFF.

This sequence joins TRBV11-3 and TRBJ2-3; 8 nucleotides align to TRBD1. V lost 1 base to trimming and J lost 1 base; unmatched junction nucleotides: 4. This CDR3 comprises 16 residues. Germline loops: CDR1 SGHNT, CDR2 YENEEA. Here the CDR3 DNA reads TGTGCCAGCAGCTTAGGAGTGGGACAGGGCACAGATACGCAGTATTTT. Translating it yields CASSLGVGQGTDTQYF.

This sequence joins TRBV10-3 and TRBJ2-7; tentative D call: TRBD2 (6 bases). Germline values: CDR1 ENHRY, CDR2 SYGVKD. The CDR3 contains 13 residues. The germline V and J ends were trimmed by 11 bases and 2 bases, with 16 bases remaining between them. The CDR3 loop is CAAAVEGAYEQYF. In DNA, the CDR3 is TGTGCCGCGGCTGTGGAGGGCGCCTACGAGCAGTACTTC.

This clone came up a few times. V is TRBV21-1 and J is TRBJ2-7. TRBV21-1 is an annotated pseudogene. The CDR3 sequence is 11 residues long. For the CDR3, the DNA is TGTGCCGGGGGTAGAGGGAACGAGCAGTACTTC. Translated: CAGGRGNEQYF.